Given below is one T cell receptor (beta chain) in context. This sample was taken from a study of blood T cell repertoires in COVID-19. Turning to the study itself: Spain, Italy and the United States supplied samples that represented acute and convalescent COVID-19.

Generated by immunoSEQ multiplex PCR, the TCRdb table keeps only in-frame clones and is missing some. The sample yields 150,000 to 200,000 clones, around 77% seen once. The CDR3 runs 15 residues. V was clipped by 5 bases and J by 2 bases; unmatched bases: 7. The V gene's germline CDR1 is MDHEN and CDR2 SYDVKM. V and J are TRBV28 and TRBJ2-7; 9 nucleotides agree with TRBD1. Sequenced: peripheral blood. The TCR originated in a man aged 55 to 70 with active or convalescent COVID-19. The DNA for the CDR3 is TGTGCCAGCAGTCTAACCGGGACAGGGCCCTACGAGCAGTACTTC. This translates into CASSLTGTGPYEQYF.